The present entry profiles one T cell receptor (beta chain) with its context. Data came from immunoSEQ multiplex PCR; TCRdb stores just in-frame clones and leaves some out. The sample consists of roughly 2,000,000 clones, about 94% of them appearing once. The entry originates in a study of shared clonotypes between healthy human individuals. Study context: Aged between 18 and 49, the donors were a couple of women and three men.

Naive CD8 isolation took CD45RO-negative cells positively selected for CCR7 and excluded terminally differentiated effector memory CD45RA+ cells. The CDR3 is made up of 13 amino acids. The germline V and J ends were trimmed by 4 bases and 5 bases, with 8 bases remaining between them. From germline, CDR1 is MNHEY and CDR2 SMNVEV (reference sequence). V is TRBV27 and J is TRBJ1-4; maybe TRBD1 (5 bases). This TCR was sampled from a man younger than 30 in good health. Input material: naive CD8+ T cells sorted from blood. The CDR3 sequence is CASSWGGNEKLFF. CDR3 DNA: TGTGCCAGCAGTTGGGGCGGGAATGAAAAACTGTTTTTT.